Shown below are 28 T cell receptor beta chains from a single sample sequenced in a study of cytomegalovirus exposure and HLA in healthy donors. PCR involved 60 Vbeta and 13 Jbeta primers. Sequenced by immunoSEQ multiplex PCR; TCRdb stores in-frame clones only, minus some. The sample lists roughly 120,000 clones; roughly four fifths were seen once. Sequencing input: PBMCs. The receptors shown here come from a man aged 30 to 45 in good health and CMV-seropositive.

The V gene is TRBV9, the J gene TRBJ1-2; no firm D call. The CDR3 totals 14 residues. Deletions cut 4 bases from V and 0 bases from J, with 10 bases between. Germline assignment: CDR1 SGDLS and CDR2 YYNGEE. The CDR3 loop is CASSPSSPNYGYTF. In nucleotides, the CDR3 is TGTGCCAGCAGCCCAAGTAGTCCTAACTATGGCTACACCTTC.

CDR3 amino acids: CASSTGFGYGYTF. CDR3 sequence (DNA): TGTGCCAGTAGTACAGGGTTTGGATATGGCTACACCTTC. J is TRBJ1-2 and V is TRBV19, with TRBD1 as a possible D gene (5 bases). Trimming cost V 4 bases and J 5 bases, with 11 bases left between them. The germline gives CDR1 LNHDA, CDR2 SQIVND (reference sequence). The CDR3 has 13 residues.

The J gene is TRBJ1-1, the V gene TRBV28, with TRBD1 as a possible D gene (5 bases). Germline assignment: CDR1 MDHEN and CDR2 SYDVKM. V was clipped by 7 bases and J by 6 bases, with 15 bases between them. The CDR3 loop spans 13 amino acids. The CDR3 region has the DNA TGTGCCAGCATCCCGTTGGGCAGGGCTGAAGCTTTCTTT. It is translated as CASIPLGRAEAFF.

This chain connects TRBV2 to TRBJ2-3; D might be TRBD1 (6 bases). V was pared by 6 bases and J by 1 base, with 23 bases between. This CDR3 has 18 amino acids. The germline gives CDR1 SNHLY, CDR2 FYNNEI. The DNA for the CDR3 is TGTGCCAGCAGAGCCACAGGGACCTTAATAAGGGGCACAGATACGCAGTATTTT. It codes for CASRATGTLIRGTDTQYF.

J is TRBJ1-6 and V is TRBV7-4; the D is unclear. The germline V and J ends were trimmed by 7 bases and 0 bases, with 10 bases remaining between them. Germline V gives CDR1 SGHVT, CDR2 SQSDAQ. The CDR3 has 15 residues. This CDR3 is CASMLGSSYNSPLHF. Here the CDR3 DNA reads TGTGCCAGCATGTTGGGGAGCTCCTATAATTCACCCCTCCACTTT.

The chain joins TRBV18 to TRBJ2-5, with 7 bases matching TRBD2. The CDR3 covers 16 residues. V lost 0 bases and J lost 2; bases outside the gene matches: 6. Germline CDR1 KGHSH, CDR2 LQKENI. The CDR3 here is CASSPPRSSGQETQYF. CDR3 nucleotides: TGTGCCAGCTCACCACCCCGGTCTAGCGGACAAGAGACCCAGTACTTC.

The V gene is TRBV2, the J gene TRBJ1-6, with a tentative D call TRBD1 (6 bases). V was cut by 7 bases and J by 9 bases, with 16 bases left in between. This CDR3 has 14 residues. The germline V gene has CDR1 SNHLY and CDR2 FYNNEI. The CDR3 DNA sequence: TGTGCCAGCACTCGACTACCCAGGGGTTCACCCCTCCACTTT. The encoded protein is CASTRLPRGSPLHF. Together with reference TRBV2 and TRBJ1-6, the CDR3 gives the full variable domain: EPEVTQTPSHQVTQMGQEVILRCVPISNHLYFYWYRQILGQKVEFLVSFYNNEISEKSEIFDDQFSVERPDGSNFTLKIRSTKLEDSAMYFCASTRLPRGSPLHFGNGTRLTVT.

J is TRBJ2-1 and V is TRBV5-6; 8 bases are a match to TRBD2. The junction had 10 bases not matched to a gene; V was cut back by 3 bases and J by 5 bases. This CDR3 is built from 16 residues. Germline CDR1 and CDR2: SGHDT and YYEEEE. The CDR3 DNA is TGTGCCAGCAGCTGGTACACGGGGGGGTCCCACAATGAGCAGTTCTTC. Amino acids: CASSWYTGGSHNEQFF.

This sequence joins TRBV2 and TRBJ2-1, with 8 bases fitting TRBD2. The CDR3 consists of 15 residues. With 4 bases clipped from V and 15 bases from J, the junction kept 17 bases outside the gene matches. CDR1 SNHLY and CDR2 FYNNEI come from the germline V gene. The CDR3 region is CASSARLAGRPRGFF. CDR3 nucleotides: TGTGCCAGCAGTGCTCGGCTAGCGGGCCGCCCCCGGGGGTTCTTC.

This CDR3 reads CASSSRPRATGELFF. The CDR3 DNA sequence: TGTGCCAGCAGTTCCCGGCCCAGGGCCACCGGGGAGCTGTTTTTT. The rearrangement uses TRBV28 and TRBJ2-2; D may be TRBD1 (5 bases). CDR1 is MDHEN and CDR2 is SYDVKM in the germline V gene. V lost 4 bases, J lost 4 bases, and 13 bases lay in between. This CDR3 spans 15 amino acids.

This chain uses TRBV6-1 with TRBJ1-2; D might be TRBD1 (5 bases). Trimming took off 2 bases at V and 4 bases at J, with 20 bases between the two ends. This CDR3 has 17 amino acids. Germline CDR1 reads MNHNS; CDR2 reads SASEGT. Written as DNA, the CDR3 is TGTGCCAGCAGTGAAATTACGATGGATCGGGGGGTCTATGGCTACACCTTC. Translation: CASSEITMDRGVYGYTF.

The chain has TRBV5-1 and TRBJ2-2; a weak D match, TRBD1 (6 bases). CDR1 and CDR2 from the germline V gene are SGHRS and YFSETQ. V shed 4 bases and J shed 0 bases, with 10 bases lying between them. The CDR3 loop spans 15 amino acids. The CDR3 loop reads CASSTWTANTGELFF. In DNA form, the CDR3 reads TGCGCCAGCAGCACCTGGACAGCGAACACCGGGGAGCTGTTTTTT.

V is TRBV10-3 and J is TRBJ2-3; D gene unclear. Trimming took off 6 bases at V and 1 base at J, with 11 bases between the two ends. In germline, CDR1 is ENHRY, CDR2 SYGVKD. CDR3 length: 14 residues. The DNA for the CDR3 is TGTGCCATCAGCTCGACTTCAGGCACAGATACGCAGTATTTT. This gives the protein CAISSTSGTDTQYF.

The sample holds many counts of this clone. Other nucleotide sequences from this sample produce the same CDR3. The V gene is TRBV19, the J gene TRBJ1-5; D perhaps matches TRBD1 (5 bases). V was clipped by 1 base and J by 4 bases, with 11 bases between them. The CDR3 runs to 15 residues. CDR1 and CDR2 (germline): LNHDA, SQIVND (reference sequence). The CDR3 nucleotides are TGTGCCAGTAGTATAGGTCTAAGGGGTAATCAGCCCCAGCATTTT. This encodes CASSIGLRGNQPQHF. Full variable domain (remainder filled in from reference TRBV19 and TRBJ1-5): DGGITQSPKYLFRKEGQNVTLSCEQNLNHDAMYWYRQDPGQGLRLIYYSQIVNDFQKGDIAEGYSVSREKKESFPLTVTSAQKNPTAFYLCASSIGLRGNQPQHFGDGTRLSIL.

V is TRBV10-3 and J is TRBJ2-1, with D perhaps matching TRBD2 (6 bases). This CDR3 comprises 15 residues. Germline-derived CDR1 and CDR2 are ENHRY and SYGVKD. The germline V and J ends were trimmed by 8 bases and 2 bases, with 16 bases remaining between them. The CDR3 region is CAIGPGTQTYNEQFF. The DNA of the CDR3 is TGTGCCATCGGACCCGGGACTCAAACCTACAATGAGCAGTTCTTC.

J is TRBJ2-5 and V is TRBV6-6; possibly TRBD2 for D (6 bases). The CDR3 length is 14 residues. Germline V gene lookup returns CDR1 MNHNY and CDR2 SVGAGI (reference sequence). Trimming left V 6 bases short and J 7 bases short, with 18 bases between. CDR3 residues: CASSGGLEAWTQYF. Here the CDR3 DNA reads TGTGCCAGCAGCGGGGGACTTGAAGCCTGGACCCAGTACTTC.

The chain joins TRBV6-1 to TRBJ2-1, with a weak D call TRBD1 (6 bases). V lost 3 bases to trimming and J lost 8 bases, with 11 bases between them. The CDR3 is 13 amino acids. Germline CDR1 is MNHNS and CDR2 is SASEGT. The CDR3 sequence is CASSEQGLDEQFF. CDR3 nucleotides: TGTGCCAGCAGTGAGCAGGGGCTAGATGAGCAGTTCTTC.

The rearrangement links TRBV5-1 to TRBJ2-3; 10 nucleotides agree with TRBD1. Trimming cost V 4 bases and J 3 bases; bases outside gene matches: 2. This CDR3 comprises 14 residues. The V gene's germline CDR1 is SGHRS and CDR2 YFSETQ. This CDR3 reads CASSTGQGTDTQYF. As DNA, the CDR3 is TGCGCCAGCAGCACGGGACAGGGGACAGATACGCAGTATTTT.

This clone is a singleton in its sample. J is TRBJ1-4 and V is TRBV5-1, with TRBD1 matching 9 bases. V trimming: 0 bases; J trimming: 6 bases; junction bases outside the gene matches: 3. Germline V lookup: CDR1 SGHRS, CDR2 YFSETQ. The CDR3 runs to 15 residues. The DNA for the CDR3 is TGCGCCAGCAGCTTGGGGGACAGGGACTATGAAAAACTGTTTTTT. As protein: CASSLGDRDYEKLFF.

The chain has TRBV6-5 and TRBJ1-3; D is perhaps TRBD1 (6 bases). V was clipped by 6 bases and J by 4 bases, with 13 bases between them. CDR1 and CDR2 (germline): MNHEY, SVGAGI. The CDR3 is 14 residues long. The CDR3 DNA follows: TGTGCCAGCAGCGTCAGGGGTCCCGGAAACACCATATATTTT. Residues: CASSVRGPGNTIYF.

The chain joins TRBV15 to TRBJ2-3; D gene uncertain. The CDR3 is 14 residues long. Trimming stripped 0 bases from V and 5 bases from J, with 9 bases between. Germline CDR1 is LNHNV and CDR2 is YYDKDF (reference sequence). The CDR3 nucleotides read TGTGCCACCAGCAGAGATCTCTCGGGAGATACGCAGTATTTT. Its translation: CATSRDLSGDTQYF.

The chain uses TRBV7-2 and TRBJ2-1, with 11 bases fitting TRBD1. This CDR3 comprises 17 residues. Trimming took 1 base from V and 8 from J; bases not matched to a gene: 10. From germline, CDR1 is SGHTA and CDR2 FQGNSA. The DNA of the CDR3 is TGTGCCAGCAGCTTAGTTGGACAGGGGGCGGGTCGGGATGAGCAGTTCTTC. This translates into CASSLVGQGAGRDEQFF. The complete variable domain, with remaining parts taken from reference TRBV7-2 and TRBJ2-1, reads GAGVSQSPSNKVTEKGKDVELRCDPISGHTALYWYRQSLGQGLEFLIYFQGNSAPDKSGLPSDRFSAERTGGSVSTLTIQRTQQEDSAVYLCASSLVGQGAGRDEQFFGPGTRLTVL.

This clone came up a few times. The CDR3, as DNA: TGTGCCAGCAGTCGGGGGATGGTCCTGAACACTGAAGCTTTCTTT. This encodes CASSRGMVLNTEAFF. The rearrangement links TRBV6-6 to TRBJ1-1, with D maybe TRBD1 (5 bases). The CDR3 runs to 15 residues. Germline lookup yields CDR1 MNHNY and CDR2 SVGAGI (reference sequence). The V and J ends lost 5 bases and 0 bases respectively, with 13 bases between them.

This chain links TRBV11-3 with TRBJ2-1; 8 bases line up with TRBD1. The CDR3 runs 15 residues. Per germline, CDR1 SGHNT and CDR2 YENEEA. J was trimmed by 3 bases and V by 5 bases; bases with no gene match: 6. In DNA form, the CDR3 reads TGTGCCAGCAGCCCTTCAGGGGGCTACTACAATGAGCAGTTCTTC. This gives the protein CASSPSGGYYNEQFF.

As concerns this clone: The germline gene is not matched at one end of the junction; a read error may be the cause. The genes are TRBV4-2 and TRBJ2-7; TRBD2 matches at 10 bases. CDR1 is LGHNA, CDR2 YNFKEQ, per germline. The CDR3 sequence is 16 residues long. CDR3 sequence reads: CASGQDLSGGDGEQYF. In nucleotides, the CDR3 is TGTGCCAGCGGCCAAGATCTAAGCGGGGGGGATGGGGAGCAGTACTTC.

The chain couples TRBV5-1 to TRBJ2-5; 7 nucleotides align to TRBD1. The germline V gene encodes CDR1 SGHRS and CDR2 YFSETQ. The CDR3 is 13 residues long. J was trimmed by 3 bases and V by 3 bases; bases with no gene match: 2. CDR3 nucleotides: TGCGCCAGCAGCTCTCAGGGGGAAGAGACCCAGTACTTC. Residues: CASSSQGEETQYF.

This clone was seen only once. The chain recombines TRBV28 with TRBJ2-7; D may be TRBD1 (5 bases). Trimming removed 8 bases from V and 6 bases from J, with 17 bases in between. Germline lookup yields CDR1 MDHEN and CDR2 SYDVKM. This CDR3 has 13 amino acids. The CDR3 loop is CASGVRAPGEQYF. CDR3 bases: TGTGCCAGCGGAGTCAGGGCGCCCGGCGAGCAGTACTTC.

The J gene is TRBJ2-7, the V gene TRBV10-3; 8 nucleotides match TRBD1. Per germline, CDR1 ENHRY and CDR2 SYGVKD. There are 16 residues in the CDR3. With V trimmed by 6 bases and J by 1 base, 11 bases remained unmatched. The CDR3 DNA follows: TGTGCCATCAGCCCCGGACAGGGAAACCCATCCTACGAGCAGTACGTC. This sequence encodes CAISPGQGNPSYEQYV.